This TCR beta chain was retrieved from a study of blood T cells in healthy people across ages. As for this clonotype: Its antigen remains unknown.

No fewer than 7 million PBMCs went into each sample. The CDR3 covers 17 residues. After removal of 2 bases from V and 3 bases from J, the junction contained 10 bases not matched to a gene. CDR1 SGHVS and CDR2 FQNEAQ come from the germline V gene. Study-level results: The recorded TCR beta diversity per million T cells decreased in a roughly linear manner with age.

Together with a sample-barcoded 5' primer, a J-beta primer mix was included in a second PCR lasting about 6 to 11 cycles. MiXCR, applied by TCRdb to the 5' RACE reads, yields one record per CDR3 protein. Among roughly 1.6 million distinct CDR3 sequences listed, approximately 32% were seen once. The V gene is TRBV7-8, the J gene TRBJ2-3; 8 nucleotides match TRBD2. Sequencing was carried out using blood. The sequence derives from a woman in her twenties or thirties in good health. CDR3 nucleotides: TGTGCCAGCAGCTTAAGGTCAAAGCGGGAGTTGACAGATACGCAGTATTTT. Translation gives CASSLRSKRELTDTQYF.